A single sample is the source of the 10 T cell receptor beta chains below, sequenced in a study of cytomegalovirus exposure and HLA in healthy donors. PCR employed 60 Vbeta and 13 Jbeta primers. Only in-frame clones appear in the TCRdb table, and some are missing; sequencing was by immunoSEQ multiplex PCR. Among over 95,000 clones listed, around 77% were seen once. Sequencing was done on a sample of PBMCs. The receptors were gathered from a man in his forties or fifties in good health and CMV-seropositive.

The V call is TRBV5-4, the J call TRBJ1-4; perhaps TRBD1 as D (5 bases). The CDR3 is 14 amino acids. Germline CDR1 SGHNT, CDR2 YYREEE (reference sequence). Trimming stripped 4 bases from V and 7 bases from J, with 14 bases between. The CDR3 region is CASSSGGRSEKLFF. The CDR3 region has the DNA TGTGCCAGCAGCAGCGGGGGACGGTCTGAAAAACTGTTTTTT.

This chain uses TRBV6-1 with TRBJ1-3; no reliable D call. The V end lost 0 bases, the J end lost 4 bases, and 4 bases lay between the germline ends. There are 13 residues in the CDR3. In germline, CDR1 is MNHNS, CDR2 SASEGT. This chain's CDR3 is CASSEARGNTIYF. The CDR3, as DNA: TGTGCCAGCAGTGAAGCGCGAGGAAACACCATATATTTT.

The chain couples TRBV7-3 to TRBJ1-4; weak D call: TRBD1 (6 bases). The CDR3 sequence is 18 residues long. The ends were cut back, 1 base at V and 9 bases at J, with 24 bases in the middle. Per the germline V gene, CDR1 is SGHTA and CDR2 is FQGTGA. The CDR3 loop is CASSLNSSKPGQTKKLFF. DNA for the CDR3: TGTGCCAGCAGCTTAAACAGCTCTAAACCGGGACAAACGAAAAAACTGTTTTTT.

This chain links TRBV6-5 with TRBJ2-5; 8 bases align to TRBD1. Trimming took 2 bases from V and 5 from J; bases not matched to a gene: 10. Germline CDR1 is MNHEY and CDR2 is SVGAGI. The CDR3 runs to 16 residues. CDR3 sequence reads: CASSYIRTGGGETQYF. CDR3 sequence (DNA): TGTGCCAGCAGTTACATCAGAACAGGGGGTGGGGAGACCCAGTACTTC.

The chain links TRBV5-8 to TRBJ2-1, with D possibly matching TRBD1 (6 bases). Trimming removed 4 bases from V and 6 bases from J, with 20 bases in between. In germline, CDR1 is SGHTS, CDR2 YDEGEE. The CDR3 runs to 16 residues. The CDR3 loop is CASSPNTGSVVNEQFF. The CDR3 DNA reads as TGTGCCAGCAGCCCAAATACAGGGTCGGTGGTCAATGAGCAGTTCTTC.

The CDR3: CASSQAGGYGYTF. The DNA of the CDR3 is TGCGCCAGCAGCCAAGCAGGGGGCTATGGCTACACCTTC. The V and J genes are TRBV4-1 and TRBJ1-2; 7 nucleotides align to TRBD1. With 1 base clipped from V and 4 bases from J, the junction kept 0 bases outside the gene matches. CDR3 length equals 13 residues. Germline V gives CDR1 MGHRA, CDR2 YSYEKL.

V gene TRBV4-1 combines with J gene TRBJ2-7; D is perhaps TRBD1 (5 bases). The CDR3 covers 16 residues. Germline V gene lookup returns CDR1 MGHRA and CDR2 YSYEKL. The V end lost 4 bases, the J end lost 4 bases, and 20 bases lay between the germline ends. The CDR3 is CASSRVQGVSPYEQYF. The CDR3 coding sequence is TGCGCCAGCAGCCGTGTACAAGGGGTCTCACCTTACGAGCAGTACTTC.

The chain recombines TRBV4-1 with TRBJ1-6, with 9 bases that match TRBD1. The CDR3 totals 16 residues. Trimming took 5 bases from V and 4 from J; bases not matched to a gene: 6. Germline loops: CDR1 MGHRA, CDR2 YSYEKL. CDR3 sequence reads: CASSSGTGIYNSPLHF. CDR3 nucleotide sequence: TGCGCCAGCAGCTCCGGGACAGGGATTTATAATTCACCCCTCCACTTT.

The rearrangement joins TRBV4-2 to TRBJ2-1; the D is unclear. Trimming shortened V by 0 bases and J by 0 bases, and 12 bases separated the two germline ends. This CDR3 is 17 amino acids long. Germline CDR1 is LGHNA and CDR2 is YNFKEQ. The CDR3 here is CASSQDLTTSSYNEQFF. CDR3 DNA sequence: TGTGCCAGCAGCCAAGATCTGACAACCAGCTCCTACAATGAGCAGTTCTTC.

J is TRBJ2-7 and V is TRBV7-2, with TRBD1 as a possible D gene (6 bases). The CDR3 consists of 12 residues. CDR1 is SGHTA, CDR2 FQGNSA, per germline. Trimming left V 4 bases short and J 3 bases short, with 7 bases between. The CDR3 DNA reads TGTGCCAGCAGCTCGGGACACTACGAGCAGTACTTC. Translating it yields CASSSGHYEQYF.